This TCR beta chain was obtained from a study of memory B cells and T cells in multiple sclerosis. Generated by immunoSEQ multiplex PCR, the TCRdb table keeps only in-frame clones and is missing some. The sample contains about 46,000 clones, 82% of which appear only once. Germline-derived CDR1 and CDR2 are SGDLS and YYNGEE. V shed 1 base and J shed 1 base, with 8 bases lying between them. The CDR3 is made up of 14 amino acids. A word on this clone: The antigen is unknown.

Stimulus-free culture yielded autoproliferating CFSE-dim and non-proliferating CFSE-high T cells, each sequenced separately. Cultures began with roughly 5x10^7 CFSE-labeled PBMCs, unstimulated for around 7 days, with replicate wells pooled. The PBMCs received 0.45 to 0.6 uM CFSE and serum-free culture with no added stimuli. Whole-study findings and limits: Clone-set sizes differed between compartments, so shared clonotype counts needed normalization.

Source material: PBMCs from blood kept in culture. This TCR derives from a human donor with multiple sclerosis. The chain combines TRBV9 with TRBJ2-5; D remains unclear. This chain's CDR3 is CASSVNAGQETQYF. In DNA form, the CDR3 reads TGTGCCAGCAGCGTAAATGCCGGCCAAGAGACCCAGTACTTC.